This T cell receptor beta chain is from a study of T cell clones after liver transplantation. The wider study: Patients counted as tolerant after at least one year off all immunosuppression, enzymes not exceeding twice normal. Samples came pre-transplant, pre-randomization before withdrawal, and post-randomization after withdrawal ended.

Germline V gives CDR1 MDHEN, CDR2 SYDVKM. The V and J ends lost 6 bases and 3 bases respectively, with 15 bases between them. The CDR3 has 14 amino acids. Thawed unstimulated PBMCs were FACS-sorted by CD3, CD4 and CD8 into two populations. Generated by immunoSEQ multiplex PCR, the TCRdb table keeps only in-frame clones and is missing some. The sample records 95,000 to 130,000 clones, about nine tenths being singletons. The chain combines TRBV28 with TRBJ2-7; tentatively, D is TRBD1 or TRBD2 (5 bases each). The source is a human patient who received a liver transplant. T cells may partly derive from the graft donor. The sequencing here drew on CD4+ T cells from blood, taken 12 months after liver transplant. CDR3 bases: TGTGCCAGCAGCCCACTAGGGGCTGACTACGAGCAGTACTTC. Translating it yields CASSPLGADYEQYF.